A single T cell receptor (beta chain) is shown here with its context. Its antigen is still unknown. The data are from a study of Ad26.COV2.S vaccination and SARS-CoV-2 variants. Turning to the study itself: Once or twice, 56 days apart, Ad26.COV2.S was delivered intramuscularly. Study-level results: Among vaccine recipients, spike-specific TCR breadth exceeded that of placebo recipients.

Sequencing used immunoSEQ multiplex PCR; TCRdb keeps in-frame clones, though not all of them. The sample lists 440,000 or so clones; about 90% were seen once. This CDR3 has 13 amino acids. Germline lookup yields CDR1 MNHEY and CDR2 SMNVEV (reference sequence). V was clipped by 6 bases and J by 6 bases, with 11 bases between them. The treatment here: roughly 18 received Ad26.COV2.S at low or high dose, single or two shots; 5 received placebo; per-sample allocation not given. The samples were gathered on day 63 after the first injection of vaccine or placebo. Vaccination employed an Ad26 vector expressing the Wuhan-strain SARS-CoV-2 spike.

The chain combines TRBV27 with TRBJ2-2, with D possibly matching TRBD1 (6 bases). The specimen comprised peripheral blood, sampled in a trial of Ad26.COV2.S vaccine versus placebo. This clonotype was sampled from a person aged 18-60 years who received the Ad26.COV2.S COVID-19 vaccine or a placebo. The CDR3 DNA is TGTGCCAGCAGGCTAAACAGGGCCGGGGAGCTGTTTTTT. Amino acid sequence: CASRLNRAGELFF.